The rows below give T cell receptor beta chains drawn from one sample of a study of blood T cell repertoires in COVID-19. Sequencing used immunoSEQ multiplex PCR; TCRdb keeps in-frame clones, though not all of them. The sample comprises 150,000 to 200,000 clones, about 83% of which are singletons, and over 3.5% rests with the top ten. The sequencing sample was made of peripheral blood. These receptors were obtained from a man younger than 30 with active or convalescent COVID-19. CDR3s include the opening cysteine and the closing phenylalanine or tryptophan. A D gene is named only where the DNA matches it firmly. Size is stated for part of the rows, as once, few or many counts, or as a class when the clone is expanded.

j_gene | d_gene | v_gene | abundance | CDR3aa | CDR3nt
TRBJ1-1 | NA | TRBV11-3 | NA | CASSLDLTGTEAFF | TGTGCCAGCAGCTTAGATCTTACGGGGACTGAAGCTTTCTTT
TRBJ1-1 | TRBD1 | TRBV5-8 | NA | CASDRAGEAFF | TGTGCCAGCGACAGGGCGGGTGAAGCTTTCTTT
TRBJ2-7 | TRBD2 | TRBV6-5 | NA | CASSRGRAGSYEQYF | TGTGCCAGCAGTCGCGGGAGGGCGGGTTCCTACGAGCAGTACTTC
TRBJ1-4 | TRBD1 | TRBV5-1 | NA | CASSFGQGMLGEKLFF | TGCGCCAGCAGCTTCGGACAGGGGATGTTGGGGGAAAAACTGTTTTTT
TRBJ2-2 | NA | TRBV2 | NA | CASLASYGHGELFF | TGTGCCAGCTTGGCTAGCTACGGGCACGGGGAGCTGTTTTTT
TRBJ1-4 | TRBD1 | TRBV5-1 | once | CASSPGTLGQGEKLFF | TGCGCCAGCAGCCCTGGTACATTGGGACAGGGTGAAAAACTGTTTTTT
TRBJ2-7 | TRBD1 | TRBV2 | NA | CASSRTGTDEQYF | TGTGCCAGCAGTCGGACAGGGACGGACGAGCAGTACTTC
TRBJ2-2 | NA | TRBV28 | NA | CASTPGGNTGELFF | TGTGCCAGCACTCCGGGGGGCAACACCGGGGAGCTGTTTTTT
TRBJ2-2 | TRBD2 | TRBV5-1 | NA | CASSRSLAGANTGELFF | TGCGCCAGCAGCCGCTCACTAGCGGGAGCGAACACCGGGGAGCTGTTTTTT
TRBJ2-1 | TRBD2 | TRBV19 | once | CASSTSGRHNEQFF | TGTGCCAGCTCAACTAGCGGGAGGCACAATGAGCAGTTCTTC
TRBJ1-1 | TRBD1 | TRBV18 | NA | CASSPGTGGANTEAFF | TGTGCCAGCTCACCAGGAACAGGGGGGGCGAACACTGAAGCTTTCTTT
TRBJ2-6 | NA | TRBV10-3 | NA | CAISQGTGANVLTF | TGTGCCATCAGCCAGGGTACTGGGGCCAACGTCCTGACTTTC